A selection of T cell receptor beta chains follows, all from one sample in a study of CD8 T cells in ankylosing spondylitis. MiXCR, applied by TCRdb to the 5' RACE reads, yields one record per CDR3 protein. The table has 250,000 or so distinct CDR3 sequences, roughly a quarter seen once; the top ten hold roughly 0.67%. The specimen was blood, either unsorted or a sorted T cell fraction (not recorded which). The receptors derive from a male donor with ankylosing spondylitis or in good health (not recorded which). The CDR3 runs from the conserved cysteine through the conserved F or W.

CDR3aa	v_gene	j_gene
CASSQWTSGGAAGEQFF	TRBV7-9	TRBJ2-1
CSVAAPADGYTF	TRBV29-1	TRBJ1-2
CSARVGPGGTKLFF	TRBV20-1	TRBJ1-4
CSAPGQELEAFF	TRBV29-1	TRBJ1-1
CASTRDSHNEQFF	TRBV6-1	TRBJ2-1
CSARAPQAADTQYF	TRBV20-1	TRBJ2-3
CASSFPAGAQETQYF	TRBV7-8	TRBJ2-5
CASSQPTTGVSNQPQHF	TRBV4-1	TRBJ1-5
CASSATRASYGYTF	TRBV2	TRBJ1-2
CASSITGGYNEQFF	TRBV7-6	TRBJ2-1
CSAMDRDREQYF	TRBV20-1	TRBJ2-7
CASSVGLSNQPQHF	TRBV9	TRBJ1-5
CSAGGRETQYF	TRBV29-1	TRBJ2-5
CSARPGTGVGDTQYF	TRBV20-1	TRBJ2-3
CASSLGGTLRTPLHF	TRBV12-3/TRBV12-4	TRBJ1-6
CASSVTGNTGELFF	TRBV2	TRBJ2-2
CASSREGTSGVSQYF	TRBV5-6	TRBJ2-5
CASSGPGGGQSSYEQYF	TRBV6-6	TRBJ2-7
CSAGTGGWSEQYF	TRBV20-1	TRBJ2-7
CSVPSHRGQVDTQYF	TRBV29-1	TRBJ2-3
CSVRGGGNHEQYF	TRBV29-1	TRBJ2-7
CASSLGTNYGYTF	TRBV5-6	TRBJ1-2
CAWSLAYNTGELFF	TRBV30	TRBJ2-2
CATSRGYTEAFF	TRBV15	TRBJ1-1
CASRTGTVATGELFF	TRBV5-8	TRBJ2-2
CASTRRRGETQYF	TRBV27	TRBJ2-5
CASSPQGAFDNEQFF	TRBV12-3/TRBV12-4	TRBJ2-1
CASSPRQGGTEAFF	TRBV12-3/TRBV12-4	TRBJ1-1
CASSQLGDHYNEQFF	TRBV4-2	TRBJ2-1
CSANRALGNEQFF	TRBV20-1	TRBJ2-1
CSARGRVLGTGARYEQYF	TRBV20-1	TRBJ2-7
CASSPRTGTGGWSTSNTGELFF	TRBV4-2	TRBJ2-2
CSARVGTGAGELFF	TRBV20-1	TRBJ2-2
CASSFRAGAVAKNIQYF	TRBV27	TRBJ2-4
CSVEPTGGRGGETQYF	TRBV29-1	TRBJ2-5
CAWSPRSDTQYF	TRBV30	TRBJ2-3
CASSSIGQGDGYTF	TRBV28	TRBJ1-2
CASSLILQGRSGNTIYF	TRBV7-3	TRBJ1-3
CASRQGRSGGYTF	TRBV6-1	TRBJ1-2
CASRPTGKSYEQYF	TRBV6-1	TRBJ2-7
CSARVSGLHLAKNIQYF	TRBV20-1	TRBJ2-4
CASSLAIGINEQFF	TRBV7-2	TRBJ2-1
CASSPEAGETQYF	TRBV2	TRBJ2-5
CASSLQGGDTEAFF	TRBV5-1	TRBJ1-1
CASSQKGWSGEQYF	TRBV3-1	TRBJ2-7